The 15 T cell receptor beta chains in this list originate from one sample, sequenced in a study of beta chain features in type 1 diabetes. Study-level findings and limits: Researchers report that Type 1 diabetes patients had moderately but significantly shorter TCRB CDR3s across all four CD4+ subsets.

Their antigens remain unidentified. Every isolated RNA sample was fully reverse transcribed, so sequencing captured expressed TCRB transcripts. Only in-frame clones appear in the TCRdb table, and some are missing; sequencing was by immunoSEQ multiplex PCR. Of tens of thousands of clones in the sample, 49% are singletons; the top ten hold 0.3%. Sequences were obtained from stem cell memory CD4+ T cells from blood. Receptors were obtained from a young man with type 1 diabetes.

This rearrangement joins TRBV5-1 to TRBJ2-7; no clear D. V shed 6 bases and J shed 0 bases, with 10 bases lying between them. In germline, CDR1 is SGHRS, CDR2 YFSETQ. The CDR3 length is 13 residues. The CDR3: CASTSDNSYEQYF. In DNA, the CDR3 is TGCGCCAGCACCAGTGACAACTCCTACGAGCAGTACTTC. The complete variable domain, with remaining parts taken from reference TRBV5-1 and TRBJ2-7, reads KAGVTQTPRYLIKTRGQQVTLSCSPISGHRSVSWYQQTPGQGLQFLFEYFSETQRNKGNFPGRFSGRQFSNSRSEMNVSTLELGDSALYLCASTSDNSYEQYFGPGTRLTVT.

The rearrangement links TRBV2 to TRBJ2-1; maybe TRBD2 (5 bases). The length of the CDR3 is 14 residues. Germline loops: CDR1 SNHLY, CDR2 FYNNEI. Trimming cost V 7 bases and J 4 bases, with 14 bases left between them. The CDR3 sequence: CASTDSDIYNEQFF. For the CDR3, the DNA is TGTGCCAGCACTGATAGCGACATATACAATGAGCAGTTCTTC.

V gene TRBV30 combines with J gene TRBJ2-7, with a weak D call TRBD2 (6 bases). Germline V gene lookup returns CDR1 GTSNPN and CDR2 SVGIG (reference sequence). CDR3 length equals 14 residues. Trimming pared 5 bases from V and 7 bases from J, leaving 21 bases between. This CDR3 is CAWDSGSPTWEQYF. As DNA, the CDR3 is TGTGCCTGGGATTCCGGGAGTCCCACCTGGGAGCAGTACTTC.

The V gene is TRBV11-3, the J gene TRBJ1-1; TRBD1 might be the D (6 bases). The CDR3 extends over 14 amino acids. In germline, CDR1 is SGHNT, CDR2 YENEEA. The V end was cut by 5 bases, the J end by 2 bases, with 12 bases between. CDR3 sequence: CASSPQGLNTEAFF. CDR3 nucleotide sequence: TGTGCCAGCAGCCCCCAGGGGTTAAACACTGAAGCTTTCTTT.

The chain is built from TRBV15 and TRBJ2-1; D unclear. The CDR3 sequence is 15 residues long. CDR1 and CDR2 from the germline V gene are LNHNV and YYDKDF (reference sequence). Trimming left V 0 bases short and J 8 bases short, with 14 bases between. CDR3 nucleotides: TGTGCCACCAGCAGAGATATCCAAACAAGCGATGAGCAGTTCTTC. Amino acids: CATSRDIQTSDEQFF.

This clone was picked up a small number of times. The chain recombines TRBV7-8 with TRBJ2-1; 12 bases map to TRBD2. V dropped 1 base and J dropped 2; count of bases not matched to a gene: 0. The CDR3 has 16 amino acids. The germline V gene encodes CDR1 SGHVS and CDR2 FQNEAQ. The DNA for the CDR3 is TGTGCCAGCAGCTTAGGGACTAGCGGGACCTACAATGAGCAGTTCTTC. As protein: CASSLGTSGTYNEQFF.

CDR3 protein: CSAEGQTYEQYF. In nucleotides, the CDR3 is TGCAGCGCGGAGGGACAGACCTACGAGCAGTACTTC. The gene calls are TRBV29-1 and TRBJ2-7, with D perhaps TRBD1 (7 bases). This CDR3 region has 12 residues. The V end was cut by 7 bases, the J end by 2 bases, with 12 bases between. Germline lookup yields CDR1 SQVTM and CDR2 ANQGSEA.

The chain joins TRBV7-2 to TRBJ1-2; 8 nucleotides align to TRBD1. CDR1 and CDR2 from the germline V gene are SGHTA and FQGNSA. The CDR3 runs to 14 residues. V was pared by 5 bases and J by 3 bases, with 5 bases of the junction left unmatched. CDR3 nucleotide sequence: TGTGCCAGCAGCACTAAGACAGGGGACTATGGCTACACCTTC. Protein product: CASSTKTGDYGYTF.

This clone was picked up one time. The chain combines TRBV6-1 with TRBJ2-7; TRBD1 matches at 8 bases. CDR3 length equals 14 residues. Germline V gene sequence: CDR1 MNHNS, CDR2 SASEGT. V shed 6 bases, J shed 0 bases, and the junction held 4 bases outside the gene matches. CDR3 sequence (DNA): TGTGCCAGCAGACTAGACAGGGGCTCCTACGAGCAGTACTTC. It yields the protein CASRLDRGSYEQYF.

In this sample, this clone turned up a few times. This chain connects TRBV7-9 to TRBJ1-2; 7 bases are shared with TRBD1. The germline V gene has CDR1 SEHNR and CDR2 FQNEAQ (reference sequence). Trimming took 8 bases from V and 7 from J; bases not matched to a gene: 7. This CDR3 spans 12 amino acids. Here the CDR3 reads CASGTNRGGYTF. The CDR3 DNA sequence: TGTGCCAGCGGAACAAACAGGGGTGGCTACACCTTC. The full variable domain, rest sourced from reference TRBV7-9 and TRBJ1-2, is DTGVSQNPRHKITKRGQNVTFRCDPISEHNRLYWYRQTLGQGPEFLTYFQNEAQLEKSRLLSDRFSAERPKGSFSTLEIQRTEQGDSAMYLCASGTNRGGYTFGSGTRLTVV.

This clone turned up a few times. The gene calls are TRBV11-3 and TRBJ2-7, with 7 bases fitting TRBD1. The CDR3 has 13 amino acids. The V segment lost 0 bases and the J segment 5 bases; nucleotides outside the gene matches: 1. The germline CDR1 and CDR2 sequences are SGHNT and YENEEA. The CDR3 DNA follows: TGTGCCAGCAGCTTAGATGGGACAGACGAGCAGTACTTC. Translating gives CASSLDGTDEQYF.

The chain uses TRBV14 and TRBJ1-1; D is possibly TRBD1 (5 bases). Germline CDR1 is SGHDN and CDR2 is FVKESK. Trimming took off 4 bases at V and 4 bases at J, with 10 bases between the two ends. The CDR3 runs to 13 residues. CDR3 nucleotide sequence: TGTGCCAGCAGCCGCGTAAGGGGCACTGAAGCTTTCTTT. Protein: CASSRVRGTEAFF.

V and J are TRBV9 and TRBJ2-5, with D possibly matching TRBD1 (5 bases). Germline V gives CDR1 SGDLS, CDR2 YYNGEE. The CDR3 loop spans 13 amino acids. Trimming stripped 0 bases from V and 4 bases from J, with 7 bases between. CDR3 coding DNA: TGTGCCAGCAGCGTAGGGGGCGCAGAGACCCAGTACTTC. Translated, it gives CASSVGGAETQYF.

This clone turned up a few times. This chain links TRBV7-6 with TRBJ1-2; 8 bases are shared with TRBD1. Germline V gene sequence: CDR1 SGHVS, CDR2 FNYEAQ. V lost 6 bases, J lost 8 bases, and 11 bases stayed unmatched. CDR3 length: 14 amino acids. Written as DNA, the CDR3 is TGTGCCAGCAGTCCCGGACAGGGTTTAGGGGGCTACACCTTC. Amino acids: CASSPGQGLGGYTF.

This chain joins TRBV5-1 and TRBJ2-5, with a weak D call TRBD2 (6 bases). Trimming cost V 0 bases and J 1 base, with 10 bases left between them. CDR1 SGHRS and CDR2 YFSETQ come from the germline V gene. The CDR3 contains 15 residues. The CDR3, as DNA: TGCGCCAGCAGCTTGGCGGGGGTAAGCCAAGAGACCCAGTACTTC. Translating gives CASSLAGVSQETQYF.